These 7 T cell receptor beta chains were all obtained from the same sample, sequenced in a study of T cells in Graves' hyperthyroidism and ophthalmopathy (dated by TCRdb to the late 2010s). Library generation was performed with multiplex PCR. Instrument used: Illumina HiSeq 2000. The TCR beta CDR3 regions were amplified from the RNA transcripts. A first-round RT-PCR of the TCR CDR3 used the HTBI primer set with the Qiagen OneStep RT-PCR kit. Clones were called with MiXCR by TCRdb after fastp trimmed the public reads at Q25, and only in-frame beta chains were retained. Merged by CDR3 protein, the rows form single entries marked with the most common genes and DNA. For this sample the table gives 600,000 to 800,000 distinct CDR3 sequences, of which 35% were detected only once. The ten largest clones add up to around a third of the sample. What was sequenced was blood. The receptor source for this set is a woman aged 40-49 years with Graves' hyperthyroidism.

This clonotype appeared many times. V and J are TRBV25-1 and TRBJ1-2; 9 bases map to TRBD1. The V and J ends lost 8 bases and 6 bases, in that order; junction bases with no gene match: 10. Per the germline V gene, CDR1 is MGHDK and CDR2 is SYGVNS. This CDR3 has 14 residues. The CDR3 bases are TGTGCCAGCGGACCAGGGACAGGGCCCAATGGCTACACCTTC. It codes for CASGPGTGPNGYTF.

The CDR3 nucleotides are TGTGCCAGCAGCTTCGACAGGCCCGGGGTCAATCAGCCCCAGCATTTT. Protein sequence: CASSFDRPGVNQPQHF. The chain has TRBV6-2 or TRBV6-3 and TRBJ1-5; maybe TRBD1 (6 bases). Germline V gene lookup returns CDR1 MNHEY and CDR2 SVGEGT. This CDR3 contains 16 residues. Trimming cost V 6 bases and J 3 bases, with 18 bases left between them.

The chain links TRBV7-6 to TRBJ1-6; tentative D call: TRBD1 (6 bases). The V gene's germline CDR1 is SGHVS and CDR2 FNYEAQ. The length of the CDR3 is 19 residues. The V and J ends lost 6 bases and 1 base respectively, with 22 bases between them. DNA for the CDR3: TGTGCCAGCAGTTACTCGATTCAGGGGCAGGGATCCTATAATTCACCCCTCCACTTT. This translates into CASSYSIQGQGSYNSPLHF.

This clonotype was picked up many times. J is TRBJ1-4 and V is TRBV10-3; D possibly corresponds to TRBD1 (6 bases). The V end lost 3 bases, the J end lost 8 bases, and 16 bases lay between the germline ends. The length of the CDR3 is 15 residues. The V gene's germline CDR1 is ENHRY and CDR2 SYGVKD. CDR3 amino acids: CAISEGGRGGEKLFF. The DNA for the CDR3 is TGTGCCATCAGTGAAGGAGGCAGGGGTGGCGAAAAACTGTTTTTT.

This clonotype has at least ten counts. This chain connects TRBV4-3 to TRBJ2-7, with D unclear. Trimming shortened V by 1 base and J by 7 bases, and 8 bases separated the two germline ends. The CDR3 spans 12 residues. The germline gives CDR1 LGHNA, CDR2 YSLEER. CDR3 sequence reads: CASSQVGREQYF. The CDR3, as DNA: TGCGCCAGCAGCCAAGTCGGCAGAGAGCAGTACTTC.

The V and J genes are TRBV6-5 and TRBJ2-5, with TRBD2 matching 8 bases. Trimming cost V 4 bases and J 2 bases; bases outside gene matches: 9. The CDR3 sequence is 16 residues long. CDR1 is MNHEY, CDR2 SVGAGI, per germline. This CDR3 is CASSLTTSVLQETQYF. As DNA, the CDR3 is TGTGCCAGCAGTTTGACGACTAGCGTGCTACAAGAGACCCAGTACTTC.

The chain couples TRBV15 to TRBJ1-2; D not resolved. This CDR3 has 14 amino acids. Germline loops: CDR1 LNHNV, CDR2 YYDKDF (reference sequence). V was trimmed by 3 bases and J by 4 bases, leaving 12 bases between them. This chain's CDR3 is CATSSPDPFYGYTF. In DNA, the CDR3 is TGTGCCACCAGCAGCCCCGACCCCTTCTATGGCTACACCTTC. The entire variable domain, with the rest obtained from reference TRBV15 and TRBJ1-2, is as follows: DAMVIQNPRYQVTQFGKPVTLSCSQTLNHNVMYWYQQKSSQAPKLLFHYYDKDFNNEADTPDNFQSRRPNTSFCFLDIRSPGLGDTAMYLCATSSPDPFYGYTFGSGTRLTVV.